The clone carrying this T cell receptor beta chain was detected many times. Its antigen remains unidentified. This CDR3 is 13 amino acids long. Germline V gene lookup returns CDR1 LNHDA and CDR2 SQIVND (reference sequence). Trimming took off 4 bases at V and 7 bases at J, with 10 bases between the two ends. TCR beta CDR3 sequences were amplified from RNA transcripts. Using the HTBI primer set, a first-round RT-PCR was run on the TCR CDR3. TCRdb redid the calling of the multiplex PCR reads with MiXCR, one entry per CDR3 protein. The profile shows a few hundred thousand distinct CDR3 sequences, approximately 15% of them singletons. Pregnant or lactating patients were excluded, as were those with uncontrolled infection or other autoimmune disease. This specimen belongs to a study of T cells in Graves' hyperthyroidism and ophthalmopathy. General study points: Most thyroid clonotypes that were expanded above 0.001 also turned up in blood. Stable hyperthyroidism and ophthalmopathy were separated using 13 V-J signatures.

The sample taken for sequencing was blood. This receptor was identified in a woman aged 40 to 50 with Graves' hyperthyroidism that later progressed to Graves' ophthalmopathy. This rearrangement joins TRBV19 to TRBJ2-2, with D possibly TRBD1 on 5 matching bases. This chain's CDR3 is CASSTGIHGELFF. The CDR3 DNA follows: TGTGCCAGTAGTACAGGGATACACGGGGAGCTGTTTTTT.